This T cell receptor beta chain was identified during a study of identical twins. Findings and limits, study-wide: Fewer insertions marked abundant cord blood beta clonotypes; young adult naive trended weakly, memory not at all. Invariant MAIT and iNKT cells may have partly biased zero-insertion analyses.

Template switching, a step in the protocol, added a universal primer site, and cDNA carried unique molecular identifiers. TCRdb called the 5' RACE reads again in MiXCR, with one record for every CDR3 protein. The table includes roughly 570,000 distinct CDR3 sequences, more than 9% detected once. The CDR3 covers 16 residues. Unmatched junction bases numbered 8, after V lost 5 bases and J lost 2 bases. The germline V gene has CDR1 SGHAT and CDR2 FQNNGV. With respect to this clonotype: What it recognizes is unknown.

In addition, the sample was reused for a study of yellow fever vaccine responses in identical twins.

The TCR was taken from a young woman in good health. Material for sequencing was PBMCs. The rearrangement joins TRBV11-2 to TRBJ2-1, with TRBD2 matching over 8 bases. This CDR3 is CASSLVAGQTYNEQFF. In DNA, the CDR3 is TGTGCCAGCAGCCTCGTAGCGGGACAAACCTACAATGAGCAGTTCTTC. The full variable domain, its missing parts supplied by reference TRBV11-2 and TRBJ2-1, is EAGVAQSPRYKIIEKRQSVAFWCNPISGHATLYWYQQILGQGPKLLIQFQNNGVVDDSQLPKDRFSAERLKGVDSTLKIQPAKLEDSAVYLCASSLVAGQTYNEQFFGPGTRLTVL.